Shown below are 22 T cell receptor beta chains from a single sample sequenced in a study of OX40 agonist ivuxolimab in advanced cancers. Assay used: immunoSEQ multiplex PCR; TCRdb lists only in-frame clones, some missing. The sample includes over 85,000 clones, around 90% of them seen just once. The sequenced sample was CD4+ or CD8+ T cells sorted from blood, obtained in a trial of the OX40 agonist ivuxolimab. All receptors come from an adult with an advanced solid tumor such as melanoma, head and neck, liver or kidney cancer.

The chain recombines TRBV11-3 with TRBJ2-1; the D gene is possibly TRBD1 (5 bases). This CDR3 region has 15 residues. V lost 5 bases to trimming and J lost 7 bases, with 18 bases between them. Germline values: CDR1 SGHNT, CDR2 YENEEA. The CDR3 protein is CASSKGSPSFNEQFF. The CDR3 region has the DNA TGTGCCAGCAGCAAGGGGTCCCCATCCTTTAATGAGCAGTTCTTC.

The chain uses TRBV9 and TRBJ2-3, with 9 bases that match TRBD1. There are 17 residues in the CDR3. From germline, CDR1 is SGDLS and CDR2 YYNGEE. Trimming took 0 bases from V and 5 from J; bases not matched to a gene: 10. CDR3 in DNA: TGTGCCAGCAGCGTAGATCTGGGGGACAGGGCAAGAGATACGCAGTATTTT. The encoded protein is CASSVDLGDRARDTQYF.

This chain links TRBV5-1 with TRBJ2-1; 11 nucleotides line up with TRBD2. Germline CDR1 and CDR2: SGHRS and YFSETQ. J was trimmed by 0 bases and V by 2 bases; bases with no gene match: 7. CDR3 length: 18 residues. Here the CDR3 reads CASSLGTSGGPSYNEQFF. For the CDR3, the DNA is TGCGCCAGCAGCTTAGGGACTAGCGGAGGCCCCTCCTACAATGAGCAGTTCTTC.

This chain connects TRBV6-1 to TRBJ1-3; weak D call: TRBD1 (5 bases). The CDR3 consists of 14 residues. From germline, CDR1 is MNHNS and CDR2 SASEGT. Trimming removed 2 bases from V and 4 bases from J, with 9 bases in between. This CDR3 is CASSESRAGNTIYF. CDR3 nucleotides: TGTGCCAGCAGTGAAAGCAGGGCGGGAAACACCATATATTTT.

V usage is TRBV27 and J usage is TRBJ1-1; D ambiguous. This CDR3 comprises 14 residues. Trimming removed 6 bases from V and 2 bases from J, with 13 bases in between. Germline values: CDR1 MNHEY, CDR2 SMNVEV (reference sequence). CDR3 coding DNA: TGTGCCAGCAGCCTAGAATGGGGAAACACTGAAGCTTTCTTT. It encodes CASSLEWGNTEAFF.

The sample holds a few counts of this clone. This chain links TRBV29-1 with TRBJ2-1; D is perhaps TRBD1 (5 bases). This CDR3 contains 14 residues. Germline V gene data show CDR1 as SQVTM and CDR2 as ANQGSEA. Trimming took off 7 bases at V and 4 bases at J, with 17 bases between the two ends. CDR3 DNA sequence: TGCAGCGCCACAGACAGAGACTCTTACAATGAGCAGTTCTTC. It specifies CSATDRDSYNEQFF.

The genes are TRBV6-4 and TRBJ2-2; D is undetermined. The germline V gene encodes CDR1 MRHNA and CDR2 SNTAGT. Trimming pared 5 bases from V and 1 base from J, leaving 8 bases between. There are 14 residues in the CDR3. CDR3 DNA: TGTGCCAGCAGTCGAAGTAGGAACACCGGGGAGCTGTTTTTT. This codes for CASSRSRNTGELFF.

The chain links TRBV5-4 to TRBJ2-7; 9 bases are shared with TRBD1. J was trimmed by 1 base and V by 0 bases; bases with no gene match: 5. The CDR3 extends over 16 amino acids. Germline assignment: CDR1 SGHNT and CDR2 YYREEE (reference sequence). In DNA form, the CDR3 reads TGTGCCAGCAGCTTGGGCGGGACAGGGACGTCCTACGAGCAGTACTTC. It encodes CASSLGGTGTSYEQYF.

This chain uses TRBV2 with TRBJ1-2; D unclear. Trimming took off 5 bases at V and 3 bases at J, with 4 bases between the two ends. This CDR3 has 11 residues. From germline, CDR1 is SNHLY and CDR2 FYNNEI. The CDR3 nucleotides read TGTGCCAGCAGTTTCGACTATGGCTACACCTTC. Translated, it gives CASSFDYGYTF.

The chain links TRBV7-2 to TRBJ1-6; weak D call: TRBD1 (5 bases). This CDR3 contains 14 residues. Germline V gives CDR1 SGHTA, CDR2 FQGNSA. Trimming removed 5 bases from V and 10 bases from J, with 15 bases in between. The CDR3 loop is CASSNKVGDSPLHF. DNA of the CDR3: TGTGCCAGCAGCAACAAGGTGGGGGACTCACCCCTCCACTTT.

V and J are TRBV2 and TRBJ2-1; unclear D gene. The length of the CDR3 is 16 residues. In germline, CDR1 is SNHLY, CDR2 FYNNEI. V lost 6 bases and J lost 0, with 15 bases in between. The CDR3 nucleotides read TGTGCCAGCAGACAGCTAGTACTGAGCTCCTACAATGAGCAGTTCTTC. Translation gives CASRQLVLSSYNEQFF.

This chain links TRBV11-3 with TRBJ2-2, with TRBD1 identical over 7 bases. CDR3 size: 14 residues. Per the germline V gene, CDR1 is SGHNT and CDR2 is YENEEA. Unmatched junction bases numbered 2, after V lost 3 bases and J lost 4 bases. The CDR3 reads CASSFSGGTGELFF. CDR3 coding DNA: TGTGCCAGCAGCTTCTCAGGGGGCACCGGGGAGCTGTTTTTT.

This chain uses TRBV19 with TRBJ1-3; 7 nucleotides line up with TRBD1. This CDR3 has 15 residues. The V gene's germline CDR1 is LNHDA and CDR2 SQIVND (reference sequence). V shed 7 bases, J shed 0 bases, and the junction held 6 bases outside the gene matches. The DNA for the CDR3 is TGTGCCAGTAACAGGGACAGATTCTCTGGAAACACCATATATTTT. It yields the protein CASNRDRFSGNTIYF.

The rearrangement links TRBV6-5 to TRBJ1-6, with TRBD1 identical over 10 bases. Germline loops: CDR1 MNHEY, CDR2 SVGAGI. J was trimmed by 8 bases and V by 10 bases; bases with no gene match: 8. CDR3 length equals 14 residues. CDR3 protein: CATRLDRGDSPLHF. The CDR3 coding sequence is TGTGCCACCCGGCTGGACAGGGGGGATTCACCCCTCCACTTT.

The rearrangement uses TRBV6-5 and TRBJ2-5, with D tentatively TRBD1 (5 bases). The CDR3 is 11 amino acids. Germline assignment: CDR1 MNHEY and CDR2 SVGAGI. V dropped 5 bases and J dropped 8 bases, with 9 bases sitting between them. The CDR3 sequence: CASSNQGTQYF. In DNA, the CDR3 is TGTGCCAGCAGTAATCAGGGTACCCAGTACTTC.

This clone was detected a few times. The rearrangement links TRBV28 to TRBJ1-5; D ambiguous. The CDR3 totals 12 residues. Per germline, CDR1 MDHEN and CDR2 SYDVKM. Trimming pared 1 base from V and 6 bases from J, leaving 4 bases between. The DNA for the CDR3 is TGTGCCAGCAGTTTATTCTCTCAGCCCCAGCATTTT. It translates to CASSLFSQPQHF.

The rearrangement joins TRBV30 to TRBJ2-3; a possible D gene is TRBD2 (6 bases). Germline CDR1 GTSNPN, CDR2 SVGIG (reference sequence). The CDR3 totals 14 residues. In DNA, the CDR3 is TGTGTATCCCACTTAGGAGGGGATGGAGATACGCAGTATTTT. This translates into CVSHLGGDGDTQYF.

V usage is TRBV7-8 and J usage is TRBJ2-3; 9 bases align to TRBD2. V shed 5 bases and J 4 bases; nucleotides not matched to a gene: 19. This CDR3 is built from 19 residues. The germline gives CDR1 SGHVS, CDR2 FQNEAQ. CDR3 nucleotides: TGTGCCAGCAGCCGTCTTTCAAGCGGGGGGACATCGCGTCCAGATACGCAGTATTTT. Residues: CASSRLSSGGTSRPDTQYF.

As DNA, the CDR3 is TGCAGCGTTGGAAACCGGGGGGCAAGGTTTGGCTACACCTTC. This sequence encodes CSVGNRGARFGYTF. The chain carries TRBV29-1 and TRBJ1-2; TRBD1 is a possible D gene (6 bases). V lost 4 bases and J 7 bases, leaving 19 bases between the germline ends. CDR3 size: 14 residues. CDR1 is SQVTM and CDR2 is ANQGSEA in the germline V gene.

This rearrangement joins TRBV2 to TRBJ2-5; perhaps TRBD2 as D (5 bases). The CDR3 spans 11 residues. Looked up from germline, CDR1 is SNHLY and CDR2 is FYNNEI. V was trimmed by 3 bases and J by 10 bases, leaving 9 bases between them. CDR3 nucleotides: TGTGCCAGCAGTGATCGGGAAAACCAGTACTTC. Amino acids: CASSDRENQYF.

The sample holds one count of this clone. The V and J genes are TRBV30 and TRBJ2-4; TRBD1 is a possible D gene (5 bases). CDR3 size: 13 residues. Deletions cut 3 bases from V and 8 bases from J, with 14 bases between. The germline V gene encodes CDR1 GTSNPN and CDR2 SVGIG (reference sequence). The CDR3 sequence is CAWREQDKDIQYF. The CDR3 coding sequence is TGTGCCTGGAGGGAACAGGATAAGGACATTCAGTACTTC. Using reference TRBV30 and TRBJ2-4 for the parts outside the CDR3, the full variable domain is SQTIHQWPATLVQPVGSPLSLECTVEGTSNPNLYWYRQAAGRGLQLLFYSVGIGQISSEVPQNLSASRPQDRQFILSSKKLLLSDSGFYLCAWREQDKDIQYFGAGTRLSVL.

The rearrangement uses TRBV9 and TRBJ2-7; a weak D match, TRBD1 (6 bases). Trimming left V 3 bases short and J 4 bases short, with 14 bases between. From germline, CDR1 is SGDLS and CDR2 YYNGEE. The CDR3 totals 14 residues. The CDR3 spells CASSGGPTGYEQYF. DNA of the CDR3: TGTGCCAGCAGCGGAGGCCCAACAGGGTACGAGCAGTACTTC.